The rows below give T cell receptor beta chains drawn from one sample of a study of shared T cell receptors in the human thymus. The method was immunoSEQ multiplex PCR; TCRdb's version includes in-frame clones alone and lacks a portion of them. This table has 700,000 or so clones, roughly 88% appearing once. The same sample was also studied in work on human thymus T cells.

The sequenced sample was thymocytes. The origin of the receptors is a girl under three years old with a congenital heart defect. Each CDR3 is given with its conserved first and last residue. D genes are given only for firm matches. Size tells how often a clone was seen (once, few, many) or the class of an expanded clone, and some rows leave it out.

D	size	V	J	CDR3	DNA
TRBD1	NA	TRBV19	TRBJ2-3	CATSPGTGIGTDTQYF	TGTGCCACTAGTCCCGGGACAGGGATCGGAACAGATACGCAGTATTTT
NA	NA	TRBV5-4	TRBJ2-1	CASSLRQGGVDEQFF	TGTGCCAGCAGCTTGAGGCAGGGAGGAGTGGATGAGCAGTTCTTC
NA	NA	TRBV6-1	TRBJ1-1	CASSPGTYSTEAFF	TGTGCCAGCAGCCCCGGGACATATTCCACTGAAGCTTTCTTT
NA	NA	TRBV4-3	TRBJ1-1	CASSQREGRAFF	TGCGCCAGCAGCCAAAGGGAGGGTCGGGCTTTCTTT
TRBD2	NA	TRBV6-6	TRBJ2-5	CASNPAGGVETQYF	TGTGCCAGCAACCCAGCGGGGGGCGTCGAGACCCAGTACTTC
TRBD1	once	TRBV7-2	TRBJ1-1	CASSLEAPGGVRTEAFF	TGTGCCAGCAGCTTAGAGGCCCCAGGGGGCGTGAGGACTGAAGCTTTCTTT
TRBD1	NA	TRBV9	TRBJ1-3	CASSEGRDRVDWNTIYF	TGTGCCAGCAGCGAGGGTCGAGACAGGGTCGATTGGAACACCATATATTTT
NA	NA	TRBV7-3	TRBJ1-1	CASSSGLINTEAFF	TGTGCCAGCAGCTCCGGACTGATTAACACTGAAGCTTTCTTT
NA	NA	TRBV6-4	TRBJ1-1	CASHYPKTVMNTEAFF	TGTGCCAGTCACTACCCAAAGACAGTTATGAACACTGAAGCTTTCTTT
TRBD2	few	TRBV19	TRBJ2-7	CASYLFPGGTYEQYF	TGTGCCAGCTATCTCTTCCCGGGAGGCACCTACGAGCAGTACTTC
NA	NA	TRBV2	TRBJ2-7	CASSEVRQVLRYEQYF	TGTGCCAGCAGTGAAGTGAGACAGGTTCTTCGGTACGAGCAGTACTTC
NA	NA	TRBV5-1	TRBJ1-1	CASSPGVGEMNTEAFF	TGCGCCAGCAGCCCCGGGGTTGGGGAGATGAACACTGAAGCTTTCTTT
NA	NA	TRBV7-6	TRBJ2-5	CASSSGETQYF	TGTGCCAGCAGCTCCGGAGAGACCCAGTACTTC
TRBD1	NA	TRBV7-8	TRBJ2-2	CASSATKTGKGTGELFF	TGTGCCAGCAGCGCGACGAAGACAGGGAAGGGGACCGGGGAGCTGTTTTTT
NA	NA	TRBV6-1	TRBJ2-3	CASSEYGASGRRSLLDSTDTQYF	TGTGCCAGCAGTGAATATGGGGCCTCAGGGAGGAGGAGTCTATTAGATAGCACAGATACGCAGTATTTT
TRBD1	NA	TRBV14	TRBJ1-2	CASSRTSYRGNYGYTF	TGTGCCAGCAGCCGAACATCCTACAGGGGGAACTATGGCTACACCTTC
TRBD1	NA	TRBV16	TRBJ2-7	CASSSGQGPNKSSYEQYF	TGTGCCAGCAGCTCGGGACAGGGTCCAAATAAGTCCTCCTACGAGCAGTACTTC
TRBD1	NA	TRBV19	TRBJ1-5	CASQGDRLPASNVGFNQPQHF	TGTGCCAGCCAAGGGGACAGGTTACCGGCCTCAAATGTGGGTTTCAATCAGCCCCAGCATTTT
NA	NA	TRBV2	TRBJ1-4	CASYTENTKKLFF	TGTGCCAGCTACACAGAGAACACCAAAAAACTGTTTTTT
TRBD2	NA	TRBV5-1	TRBJ2-5	CASSLARGAGETQYF	TGCGCCAGCAGCTTGGCGCGGGGGGCGGGAGAGACCCAGTACTTC
TRBD1	NA	TRBV15	TRBJ1-2	CATSRRQGYGYTF	TGTGCCACCAGCAGGAGACAGGGGTATGGCTACACCTTC
NA	once	TRBV15	TRBJ1-4	CASYGGATNNEKLFF	TGTGCCAGTTACGGGGGAGCCACAAATAATGAAAAACTGTTTTTT
TRBD1	NA	TRBV27	TRBJ1-6	CASSQTGFFVAGVYNSPLHF	TGTGCCAGCAGTCAGACAGGGTTTTTTGTGGCCGGGGTCTATAATTCCCCCCTCCACTTT
TRBD2	NA	TRBV19	TRBJ2-3	CASNTPSGASTDTQYF	TGTGCCAGTAATACCCCTAGCGGGGCGAGCACAGATACGCAGTATTTT
TRBD1	NA	TRBV6-5	TRBJ1-5	CASSHNRGRGQPQHF	TGTGCCAGCAGTCACAACAGGGGGCGCGGTCAGCCCCAGCATTTT
TRBD2	NA	TRBV5-1	TRBJ2-3	CASSLARGGPSGDTQYF	TGCGCCAGCAGCTTGGCCCGCGGGGGTCCCTCCGGAGATACGCAGTATTTT
NA	NA	TRBV6-6	TRBJ1-3	CASSQHSGASGNTIYF	TGCGCCAGCAGCCAACACTCAGGGGCCTCTGGAAACACCATATATTTT
TRBD1	NA	TRBV5-8	TRBJ1-1	CASSLAGDREAFF	TGTGCCAGCAGCTTGGCGGGGGACAGGGAAGCTTTCTTT
NA	NA	TRBV19	TRBJ2-7	CASSTALNEQYF	TGTGCCAGTAGCACCGCGCTTAACGAGCAGTACTTC
NA	NA	TRBV6-1	TRBJ1-5	CASSDRPTSNQPQHF	TGTGCCAGCAGTGACAGGCCCACAAGCAATCAGCCCCAGCATTTT
NA	once	TRBV30	TRBJ1-6	CAARRGDNSPLHF	TGTGCCGCACGACGAGGAGATAATTCACCCCTCCACTTT
TRBD1	NA	TRBV5-1	TRBJ1-1	CASSSTGGSTEAFF	TGCGCCAGCAGCTCTACAGGGGGTAGCACTGAAGCTTTCTTT
NA	NA	TRBV7-8	TRBJ2-1	CASSLDRVWDNEQFF	TGTGCCAGCAGCTTAGACAGGGTGTGGGACAATGAGCAGTTCTTC
NA	NA	TRBV6-4	TRBJ1-2	CASREDPTEYYGYTF	TGTGCCAGCAGGGAAGACCCGACAGAATACTATGGCTACACCTTC
NA	NA	TRBV7-2	TRBJ1-5	CASSLIDRRMDSNQPQHF	TGTGCCAGCAGCTTAATCGACAGGAGAATGGATAGCAATCAGCCCCAGCATTTT
TRBD2	once	TRBV4-2	TRBJ2-3	CASSLLDESGGGTDTQYF	TGTGCCAGCAGCCTACTTGACGAGAGCGGGGGGGGGACAGATACGCAGTATTTT
TRBD1	NA	TRBV6-1	TRBJ1-2	CASQRGQGAYGYTF	TGTGCCTCCCAACGGGGACAGGGTGCCTATGGCTACACCTTC
TRBD1	once	TRBV11-2	TRBJ1-1	CASSMRQGRGAEAFF	TGTGCCAGCAGCATGCGACAGGGGCGGGGAGCTGAAGCTTTCTTT
TRBD2	NA	TRBV2	TRBJ2-1	CASSHASGGTYEQFF	TGTGCCAGCAGTCATGCTAGCGGGGGGACCTATGAGCAGTTCTTC
NA	NA	TRBV2	TRBJ2-3	CASSEQVRSPDTQYF	TGTGCCAGCAGTGAGCAGGTTAGATCCCCAGATACGCAGTATTTT
NA	few	TRBV5-1	TRBJ2-5	CASSTPKDNIETQYF	TGCGCCAGCAGCACACCTAAGGACAATATAGAGACCCAGTACTTC
NA	NA	TRBV28	TRBJ1-2	CASSRRRAGYTF	TGTGCCAGCTCTCGGAGGAGAGCTGGCTACACCTTC
NA	NA	TRBV14	TRBJ2-5	CASSQVEPTADQYF	TGTGCCAGCAGCCAGGTAGAGCCCACAGCGGACCAGTACTTC
TRBD1	NA	TRBV4-1	TRBJ2-7	CASSQALDRGPSYEQYF	TGCGCCAGCAGCCAGGCCCTCGACAGGGGGCCCTCCTACGAGCAGTACTTC
NA	NA	TRBV29-1	TRBJ1-1	CSTADSEVTEAFF	TGCAGCACAGCCGACAGCGAGGTCACTGAAGCTTTCTTT
NA	NA	TRBV6-5	TRBJ1-2	CASSYSLGQMYAYTF	TGTGCCAGCAGTTACTCGCTAGGACAAATGTATGCCTACACCTTC
TRBD1	few	TRBV6-5	TRBJ1-1	CASSRNPDRICFF	TGTGCCAGCAGTCGAAACCCGGACAGGATTTGTTTCTTT
TRBD1	NA	TRBV28	TRBJ2-7	CASTYQINPGQGFSNEQYF	TGTGCCAGCACCTACCAAATAAATCCGGGACAGGGGTTCTCCAACGAGCAGTACTTC
TRBD2	NA	TRBV28	TRBJ2-2	CASSLATMSGGTGELFF	TGTGCCAGCAGTTTGGCGACCATGAGCGGGGGGACCGGGGAGCTGTTTTTT
TRBD1	NA	TRBV28	TRBJ1-2	CASLKGALGYTF	TGTGCCAGCCTAAAGGGGGCTCTTGGCTACACCTTC
TRBD1	NA	TRBV11-2	TRBJ2-3	CASSLGGTGGTDTQYF	TGTGCCAGCAGCTTAGGAGGGACAGGGGGAACAGATACGCAGTATTTT
TRBD2	once	TRBV28	TRBJ2-7	CASSLLLAGGSYEQYF	TGTGCCAGCAGTTTATTACTAGCGGGGGGATCCTACGAGCAGTACTTC